This T cell receptor (beta chain) came from a study of control samples from healthy donors and cancer patients. The assay was immunoSEQ multiplex PCR, and TCRdb's table has in-frame clones only and misses some. This table holds about 140,000 clones, roughly 94% found once. Germline values: CDR1 SEHNR, CDR2 FQNEAQ (reference sequence). This CDR3 has 15 amino acids. V lost 5 bases and J lost 0, with 11 bases in between. The sample comprised blood. The source is a man aged 35 to 55 in good health. This rearrangement joins TRBV7-9 to TRBJ1-3; D call uncertain. In DNA, the CDR3 is TGTGCCAGCAGCCCGCTATTGAGCTCTGGAAACACCATATATTTT. Its translation: CASSPLLSSGNTIYF.